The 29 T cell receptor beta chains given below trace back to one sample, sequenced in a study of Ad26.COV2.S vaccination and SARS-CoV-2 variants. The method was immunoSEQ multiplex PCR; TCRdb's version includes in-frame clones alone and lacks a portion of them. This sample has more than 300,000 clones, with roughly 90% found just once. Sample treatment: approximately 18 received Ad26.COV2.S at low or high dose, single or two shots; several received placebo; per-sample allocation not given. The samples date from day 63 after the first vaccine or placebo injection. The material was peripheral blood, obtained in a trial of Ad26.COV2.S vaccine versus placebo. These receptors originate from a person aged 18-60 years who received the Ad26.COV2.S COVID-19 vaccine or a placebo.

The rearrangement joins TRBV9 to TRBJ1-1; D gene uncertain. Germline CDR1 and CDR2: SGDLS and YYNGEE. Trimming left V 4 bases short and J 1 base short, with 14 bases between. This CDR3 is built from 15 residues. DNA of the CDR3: TGTGCCAGCAGCCCCTCCGGGGTAGGGAACACTGAAGCTTTCTTT. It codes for CASSPSGVGNTEAFF.

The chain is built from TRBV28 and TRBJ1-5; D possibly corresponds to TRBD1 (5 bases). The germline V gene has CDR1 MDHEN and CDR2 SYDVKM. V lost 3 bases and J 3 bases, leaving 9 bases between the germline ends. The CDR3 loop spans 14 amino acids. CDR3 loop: CASSFRGANQPQHF. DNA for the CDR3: TGTGCCAGCAGTTTTCGAGGGGCCAATCAGCCCCAGCATTTT.

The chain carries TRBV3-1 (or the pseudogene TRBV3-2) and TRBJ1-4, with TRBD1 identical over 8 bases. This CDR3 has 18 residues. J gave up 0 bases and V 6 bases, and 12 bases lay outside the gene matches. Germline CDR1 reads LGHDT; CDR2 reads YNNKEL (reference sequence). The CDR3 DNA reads TGTGCCAGCAGTCCAGGGGGCTACCGATCTGCAACTAATGAAAAACTGTTTTTT. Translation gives CASSPGGYRSATNEKLFF.

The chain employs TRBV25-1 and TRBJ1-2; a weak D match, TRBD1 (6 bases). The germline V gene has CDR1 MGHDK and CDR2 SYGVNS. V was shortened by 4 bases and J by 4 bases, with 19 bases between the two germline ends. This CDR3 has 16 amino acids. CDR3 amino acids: CASSASGTPSVYGYTF. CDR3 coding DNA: TGTGCCAGCAGTGCTTCCGGGACACCCTCTGTCTATGGCTACACCTTC.

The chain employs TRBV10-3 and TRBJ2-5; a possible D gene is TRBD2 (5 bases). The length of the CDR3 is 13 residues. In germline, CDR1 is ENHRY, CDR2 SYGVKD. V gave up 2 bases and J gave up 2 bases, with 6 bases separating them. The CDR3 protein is CAISEPGQETQYF. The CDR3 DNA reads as TGTGCCATCAGTGAGCCGGGGCAAGAGACCCAGTACTTC.

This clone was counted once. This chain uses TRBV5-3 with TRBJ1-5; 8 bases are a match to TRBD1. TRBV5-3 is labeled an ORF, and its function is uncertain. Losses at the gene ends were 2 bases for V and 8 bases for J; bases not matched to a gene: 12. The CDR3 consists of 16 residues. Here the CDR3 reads CARSLSRTGSGEPQHF. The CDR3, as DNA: TGTGCCAGAAGCTTATCCCGGACAGGGAGCGGGGAGCCCCAGCATTTT.

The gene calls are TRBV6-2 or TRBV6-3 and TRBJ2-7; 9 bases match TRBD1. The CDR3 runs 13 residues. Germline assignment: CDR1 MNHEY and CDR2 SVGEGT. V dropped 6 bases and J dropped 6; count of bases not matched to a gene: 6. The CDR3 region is CASSFRDRVEQYF. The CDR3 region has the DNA TGTGCCAGCAGCTTCCGGGACAGGGTCGAGCAGTACTTC.

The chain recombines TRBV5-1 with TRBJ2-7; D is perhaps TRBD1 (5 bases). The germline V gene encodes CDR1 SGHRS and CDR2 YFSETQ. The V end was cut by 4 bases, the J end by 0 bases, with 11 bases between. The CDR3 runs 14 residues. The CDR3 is CASSVQVSSYEQYF. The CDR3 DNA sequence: TGCGCCAGCAGCGTACAGGTCTCCTCCTACGAGCAGTACTTC.

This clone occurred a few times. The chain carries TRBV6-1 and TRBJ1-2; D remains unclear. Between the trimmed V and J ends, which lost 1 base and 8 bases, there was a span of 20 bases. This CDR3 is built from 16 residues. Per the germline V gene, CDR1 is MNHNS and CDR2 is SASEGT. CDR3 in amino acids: CASSEDNSSGWWGYTF. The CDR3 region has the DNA TGTGCCAGCAGTGAAGATAACAGCTCGGGGTGGTGGGGCTACACCTTC.

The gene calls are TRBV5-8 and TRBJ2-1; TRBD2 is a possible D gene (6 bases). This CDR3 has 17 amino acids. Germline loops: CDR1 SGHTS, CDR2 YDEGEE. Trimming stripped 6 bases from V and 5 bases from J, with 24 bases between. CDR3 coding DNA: TGTGCCAGCAACTTCAGAGGGGAGGCTTTGGGGAACAATGAGCAGTTCTTC. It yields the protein CASNFRGEALGNNEQFF. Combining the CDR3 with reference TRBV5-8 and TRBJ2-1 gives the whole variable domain EAGVTQSPTHLIKTRGQQATLRCSPISGHTSVYWYQQALGLGLQFLLWYDEGEERNRGNFPPRFSGRQFPNYSSELNVNALELEDSALYLCASNFRGEALGNNEQFFGPGTRLTVL.

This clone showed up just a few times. The CDR3 DNA reads TGTGCCAGCAGCCCAACGGCGGGAGCTGGGGCAGATACGCAGTATTTT. Encoded protein: CASSPTAGAGADTQYF. The chain couples TRBV11-2 to TRBJ2-3, with TRBD2 matching over 7 bases. The V gene end was trimmed by 5 bases and the J gene end by 4 bases; junction bases not matched to a gene: 12. Germline assignment: CDR1 SGHAT and CDR2 FQNNGV. CDR3 length: 16 amino acids.

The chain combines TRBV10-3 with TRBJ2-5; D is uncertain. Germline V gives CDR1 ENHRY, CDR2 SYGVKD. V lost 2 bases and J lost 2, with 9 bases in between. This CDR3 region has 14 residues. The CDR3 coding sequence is TGTGCCATCAGTGAGCCCGGACCACAAGAGACCCAGTACTTC. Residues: CAISEPGPQETQYF.

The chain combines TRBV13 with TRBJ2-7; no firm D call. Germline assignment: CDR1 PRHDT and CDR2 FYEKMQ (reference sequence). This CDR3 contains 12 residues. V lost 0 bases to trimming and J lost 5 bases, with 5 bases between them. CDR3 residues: CASSLGGNEQYF. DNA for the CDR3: TGTGCCAGCAGCTTAGGGGGTAACGAGCAGTACTTC.

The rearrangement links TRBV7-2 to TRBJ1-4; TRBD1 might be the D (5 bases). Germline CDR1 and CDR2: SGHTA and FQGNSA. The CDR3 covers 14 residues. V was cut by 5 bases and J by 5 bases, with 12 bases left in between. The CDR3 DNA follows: TGTGCCAGCAGCCTGAGACAGCTGAATGAAAAACTGTTTTTT. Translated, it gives CASSLRQLNEKLFF.

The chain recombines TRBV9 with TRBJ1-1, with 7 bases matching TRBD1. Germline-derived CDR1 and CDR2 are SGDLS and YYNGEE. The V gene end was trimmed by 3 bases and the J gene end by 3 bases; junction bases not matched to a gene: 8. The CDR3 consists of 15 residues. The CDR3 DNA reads TGTGCCAGCAGCGGGCGACAGGGTGTGTACACTGAAGCTTTCTTT. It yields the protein CASSGRQGVYTEAFF.

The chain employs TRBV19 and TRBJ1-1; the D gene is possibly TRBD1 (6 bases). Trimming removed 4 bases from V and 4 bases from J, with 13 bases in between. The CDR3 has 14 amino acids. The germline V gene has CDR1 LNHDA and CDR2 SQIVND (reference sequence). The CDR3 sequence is CASSTQGLGTEAFF. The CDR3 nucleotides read TGTGCCAGTAGTACACAGGGTTTGGGCACTGAAGCTTTCTTT. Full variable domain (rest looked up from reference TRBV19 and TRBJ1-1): DGGITQSPKYLFRKEGQNVTLSCEQNLNHDAMYWYRQDPGQGLRLIYYSQIVNDFQKGDIAEGYSVSREKKESFPLTVTSAQKNPTAFYLCASSTQGLGTEAFFGQGTRLTVV.

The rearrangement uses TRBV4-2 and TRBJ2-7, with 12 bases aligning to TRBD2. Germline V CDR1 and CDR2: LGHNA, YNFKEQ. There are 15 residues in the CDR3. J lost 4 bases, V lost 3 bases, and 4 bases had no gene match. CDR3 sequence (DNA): TGTGCCAGCAGCCAGACTAGCGGGAGTGGGTACGAGCAGTACTTC. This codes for CASSQTSGSGYEQYF.

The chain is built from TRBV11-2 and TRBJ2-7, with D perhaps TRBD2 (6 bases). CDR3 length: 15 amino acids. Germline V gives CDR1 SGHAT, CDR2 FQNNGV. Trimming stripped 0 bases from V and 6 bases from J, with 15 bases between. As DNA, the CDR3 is TGTGCCAGCAGCTTAGATACGGGGGTCCCCCGCGAGCAGTACTTC. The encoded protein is CASSLDTGVPREQYF.

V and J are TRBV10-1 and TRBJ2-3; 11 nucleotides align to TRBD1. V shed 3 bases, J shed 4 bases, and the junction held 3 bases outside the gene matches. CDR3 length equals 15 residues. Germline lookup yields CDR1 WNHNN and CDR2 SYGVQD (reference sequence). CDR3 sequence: CASSDGGQGADTQYF. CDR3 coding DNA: TGCGCCAGCAGTGATGGGGGACAGGGGGCAGATACGCAGTATTTT.

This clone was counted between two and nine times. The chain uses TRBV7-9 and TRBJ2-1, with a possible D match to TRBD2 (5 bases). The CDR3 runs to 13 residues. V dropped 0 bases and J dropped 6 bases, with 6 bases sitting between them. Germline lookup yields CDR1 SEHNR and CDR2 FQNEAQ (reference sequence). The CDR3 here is CASSLARANEQFF. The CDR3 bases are TGTGCCAGCAGCTTAGCGAGGGCCAATGAGCAGTTCTTC. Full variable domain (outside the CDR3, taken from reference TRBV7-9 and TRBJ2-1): DTGVSQNPRHKITKRGQNVTFRCDPISEHNRLYWYRQTLGQGPEFLTYFQNEAQLEKSRLLSDRFSAERPKGSFSTLEIQRTEQGDSAMYLCASSLARANEQFFGPGTRLTVL.

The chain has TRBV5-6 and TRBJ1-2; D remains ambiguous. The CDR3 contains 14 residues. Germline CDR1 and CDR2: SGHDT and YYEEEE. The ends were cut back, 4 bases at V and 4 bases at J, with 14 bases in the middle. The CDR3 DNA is TGTGCCAGCAGCACCCAGACACGGACCTATGGCTACACCTTC. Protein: CASSTQTRTYGYTF. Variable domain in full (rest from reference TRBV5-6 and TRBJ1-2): DAGVTQSPTHLIKTRGQQVTLRCSPKSGHDTVSWYQQALGQGPQFIFQYYEEEERQRGNFPDRFSGHQFPNYSSELNVNALLLGDSALYLCASSTQTRTYGYTFGSGTRLTVV.

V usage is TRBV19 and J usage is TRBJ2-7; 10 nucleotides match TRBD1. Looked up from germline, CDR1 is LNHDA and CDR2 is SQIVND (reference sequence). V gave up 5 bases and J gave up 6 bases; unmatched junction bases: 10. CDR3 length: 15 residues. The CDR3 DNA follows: TGTGCCAGTAGTCCCCGGGACAGGGGATGGGGCGAGCAGTACTTC. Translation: CASSPRDRGWGEQYF.

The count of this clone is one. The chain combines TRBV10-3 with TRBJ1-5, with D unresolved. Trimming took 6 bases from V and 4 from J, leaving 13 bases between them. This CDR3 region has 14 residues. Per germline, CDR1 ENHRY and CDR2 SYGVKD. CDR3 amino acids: CAISREAGNQPQHF. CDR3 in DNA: TGTGCCATCAGCCGGGAGGCAGGTAATCAGCCCCAGCATTTT.

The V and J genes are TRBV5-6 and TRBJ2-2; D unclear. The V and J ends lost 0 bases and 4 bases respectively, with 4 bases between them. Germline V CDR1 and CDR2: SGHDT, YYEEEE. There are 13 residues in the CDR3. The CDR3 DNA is TGTGCCAGCAGCTTGGACAGCACCGGGGAGCTGTTTTTT. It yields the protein CASSLDSTGELFF.

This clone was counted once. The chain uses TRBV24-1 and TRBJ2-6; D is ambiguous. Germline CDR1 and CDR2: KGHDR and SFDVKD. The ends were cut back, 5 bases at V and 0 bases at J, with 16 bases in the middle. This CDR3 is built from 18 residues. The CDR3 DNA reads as TGTGCCACCAGTGGCGCAACCAAACAAGACTCTGGGGCCAACGTCCTGACTTTC. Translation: CATSGATKQDSGANVLTF.

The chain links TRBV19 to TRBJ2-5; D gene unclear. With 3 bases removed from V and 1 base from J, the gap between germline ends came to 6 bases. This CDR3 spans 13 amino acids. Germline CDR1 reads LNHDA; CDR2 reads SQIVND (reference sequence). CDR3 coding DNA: TGTGCCAGTAGTATGGGAATCCAAGAGACCCAGTACTTC. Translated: CASSMGIQETQYF.

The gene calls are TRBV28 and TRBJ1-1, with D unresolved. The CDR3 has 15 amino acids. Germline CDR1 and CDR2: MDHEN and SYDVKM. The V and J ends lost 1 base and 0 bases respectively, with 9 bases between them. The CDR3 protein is CASSLYSSMNTEAFF. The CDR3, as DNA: TGTGCCAGCAGTTTATACAGTTCTATGAACACTGAAGCTTTCTTT.

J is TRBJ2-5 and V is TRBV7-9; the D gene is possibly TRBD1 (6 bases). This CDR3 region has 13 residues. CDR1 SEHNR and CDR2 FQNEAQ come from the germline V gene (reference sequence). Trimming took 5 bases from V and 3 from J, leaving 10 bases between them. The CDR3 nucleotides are TGTGCCAGCAGCCCTAGGACAGAAGAGACCCAGTACTTC. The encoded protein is CASSPRTEETQYF.

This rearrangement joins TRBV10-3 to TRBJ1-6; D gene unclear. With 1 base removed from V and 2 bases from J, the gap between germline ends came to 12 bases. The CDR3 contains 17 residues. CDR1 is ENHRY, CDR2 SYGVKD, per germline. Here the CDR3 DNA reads TGTGCCATCAGTGAGTATCAGGAGGGCGCCTATAATTCACCCCTCCACTTT. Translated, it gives CAISEYQEGAYNSPLHF.